Sequencing of this T cell receptor (beta chain) was carried out in a study of cytomegalovirus exposure and HLA in healthy donors. Study-level information: Earlier findings included roughly 120 million unique TCR beta sequences obtained from about 180 million T cells.

Study-wide points: Compared with the approximately 680-donor mean, an Asian-associated ancestry cluster reportedly had fewer N-insertions, according to a later analysis. Researchers left out some V segments, among them TRBV6-2 and TRBV6-3, as indistinguishable.

This clone was observed once. Its antigen is undetermined. The V gene's germline CDR1 is SGHTA and CDR2 FQGNSA. Trimming took off 2 bases at V and 5 bases at J, with 13 bases between the two ends. CDR3 length equals 15 residues. PCR was performed using 60 Vbeta and 13 Jbeta primers. Only in-frame clones appear in the TCRdb table, and some are missing; sequencing was by immunoSEQ multiplex PCR. The table has around 170,000 clones, 65% to 80% seen once. Sequences were obtained from PBMCs. This clonotype originated in a woman between 45 and 65 years old in good health and CMV-seropositive. The rearrangement links TRBV7-2 to TRBJ2-1, with D maybe TRBD2 (7 bases). CDR3 residues: CASSLRGGRDNEQFF. CDR3 DNA: TGTGCCAGCAGCTTAAGGGGGGGCCGGGACAATGAGCAGTTCTTC.